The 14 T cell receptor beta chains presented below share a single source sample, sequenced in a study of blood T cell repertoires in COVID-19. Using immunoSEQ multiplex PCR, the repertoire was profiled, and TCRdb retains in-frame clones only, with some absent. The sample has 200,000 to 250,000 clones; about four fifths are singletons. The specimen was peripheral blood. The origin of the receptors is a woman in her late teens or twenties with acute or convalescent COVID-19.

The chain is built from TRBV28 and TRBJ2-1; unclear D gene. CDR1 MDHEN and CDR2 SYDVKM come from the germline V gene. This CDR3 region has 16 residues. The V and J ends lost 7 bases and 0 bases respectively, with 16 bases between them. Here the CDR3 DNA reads TGTGCCAGCACCTCAATTGGGCGTAGCTCCTACAATGAGCAGTTCTTC. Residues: CASTSIGRSSYNEQFF. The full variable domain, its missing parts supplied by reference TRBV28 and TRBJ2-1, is DVKVTQSSRYLVKRTGEKVFLECVQDMDHENMFWYRQDPGLGLRLIYFSYDVKMKEKGDIPEGYSVSREKKERFSLILESASTNQTSMYLCASTSIGRSSYNEQFFGPGTRLTVL.

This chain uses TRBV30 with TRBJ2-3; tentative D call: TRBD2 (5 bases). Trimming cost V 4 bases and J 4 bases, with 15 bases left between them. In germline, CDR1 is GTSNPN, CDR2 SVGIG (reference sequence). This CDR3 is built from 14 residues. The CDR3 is CAWNFWEKADTQYF. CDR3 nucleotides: TGTGCCTGGAACTTTTGGGAGAAGGCAGATACGCAGTATTTT.

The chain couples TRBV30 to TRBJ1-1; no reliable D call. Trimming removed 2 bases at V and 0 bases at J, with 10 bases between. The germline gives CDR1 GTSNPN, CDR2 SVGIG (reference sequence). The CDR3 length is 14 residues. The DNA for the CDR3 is TGTGCCTGGAGTCTCGAGCTAATGAACACTGAAGCTTTCTTT. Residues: CAWSLELMNTEAFF.

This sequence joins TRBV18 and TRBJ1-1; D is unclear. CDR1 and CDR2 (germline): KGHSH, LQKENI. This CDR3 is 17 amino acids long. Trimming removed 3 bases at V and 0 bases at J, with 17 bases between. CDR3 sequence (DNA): TGTGCCAGCTCACCCCTGGACTCAGCCCCGATGAACACTGAAGCTTTCTTT. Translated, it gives CASSPLDSAPMNTEAFF.

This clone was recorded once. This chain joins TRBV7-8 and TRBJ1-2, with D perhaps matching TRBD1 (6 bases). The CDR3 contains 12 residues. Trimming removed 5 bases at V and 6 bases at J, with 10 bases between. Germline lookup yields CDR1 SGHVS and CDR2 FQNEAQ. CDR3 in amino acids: CASSRWTDGYTF. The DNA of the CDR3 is TGTGCCAGCAGCCGATGGACAGATGGCTACACCTTC.

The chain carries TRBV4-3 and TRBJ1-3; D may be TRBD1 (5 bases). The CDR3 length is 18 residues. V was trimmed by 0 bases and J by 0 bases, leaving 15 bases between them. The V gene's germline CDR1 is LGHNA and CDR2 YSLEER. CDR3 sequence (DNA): TGCGCCAGCAGCCAAGATCCTATCCGGGGGATCTCTGGAAACACCATATATTTT. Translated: CASSQDPIRGISGNTIYF.

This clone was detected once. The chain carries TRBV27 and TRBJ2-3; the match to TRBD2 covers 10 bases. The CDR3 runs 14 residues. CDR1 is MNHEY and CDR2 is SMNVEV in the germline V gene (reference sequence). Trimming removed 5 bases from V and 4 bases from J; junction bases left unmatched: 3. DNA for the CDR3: TGTGCCAGCAGTCATCTAGCGGGAGCAGATACGCAGTATTTT. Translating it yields CASSHLAGADTQYF.

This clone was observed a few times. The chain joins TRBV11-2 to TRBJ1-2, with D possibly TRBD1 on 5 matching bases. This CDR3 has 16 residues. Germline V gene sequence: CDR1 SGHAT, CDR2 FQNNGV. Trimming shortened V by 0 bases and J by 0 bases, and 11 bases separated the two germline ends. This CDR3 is CASSLEWTLTNYGYTF. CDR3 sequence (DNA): TGTGCCAGCAGCTTAGAATGGACACTAACTAACTATGGCTACACCTTC.

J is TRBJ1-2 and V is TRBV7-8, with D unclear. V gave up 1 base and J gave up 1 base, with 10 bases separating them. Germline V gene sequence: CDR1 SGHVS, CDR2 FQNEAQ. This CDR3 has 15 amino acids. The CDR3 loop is CASSLGPTHNYGYTF. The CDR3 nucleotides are TGTGCCAGCAGCTTAGGTCCGACACATAACTATGGCTACACCTTC.

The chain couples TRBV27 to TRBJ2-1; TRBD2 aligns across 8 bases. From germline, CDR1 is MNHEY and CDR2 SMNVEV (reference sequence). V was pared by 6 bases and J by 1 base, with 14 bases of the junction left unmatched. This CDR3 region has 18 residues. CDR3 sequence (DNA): TGTGCCAGCAGGGTCGGCGGGAGGCTACATCGGTCCTACAATGAGCAGTTCTTC. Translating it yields CASRVGGRLHRSYNEQFF.

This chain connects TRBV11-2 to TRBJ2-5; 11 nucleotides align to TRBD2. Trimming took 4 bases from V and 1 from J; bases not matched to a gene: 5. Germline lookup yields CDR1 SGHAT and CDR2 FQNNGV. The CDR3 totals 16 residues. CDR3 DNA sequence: TGTGCCAGCAGCTACTGGACTAGCGGGCTCCAAGAGACCCAGTACTTC. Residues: CASSYWTSGLQETQYF.

CDR3 protein: CASSLAVRGSNYGYTF. In DNA, the CDR3 is TGTGCCAGCAGCTTAGCGGTGAGGGGGTCTAACTATGGCTACACCTTC. The chain has TRBV7-2 and TRBJ1-2; TRBD1 might be the D (6 bases). Per the germline V gene, CDR1 is SGHTA and CDR2 is FQGNSA. The CDR3 consists of 16 residues. V lost 0 bases to trimming and J lost 0 bases, with 11 bases between them.

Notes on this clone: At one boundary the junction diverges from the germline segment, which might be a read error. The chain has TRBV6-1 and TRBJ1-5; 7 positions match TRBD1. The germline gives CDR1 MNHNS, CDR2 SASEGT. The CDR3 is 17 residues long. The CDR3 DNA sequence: TGTGCCAGCAGAGAAGGGACAGCCCCTCGGGGCAATCAGCCCCAGCATTTT. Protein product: CASREGTAPRGNQPQHF.

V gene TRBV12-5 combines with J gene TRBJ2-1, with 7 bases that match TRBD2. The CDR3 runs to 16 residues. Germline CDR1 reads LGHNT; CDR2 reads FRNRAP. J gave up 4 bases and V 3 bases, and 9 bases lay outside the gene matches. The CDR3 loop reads CASGFSWEGRYNEQFF. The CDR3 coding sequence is TGTGCTAGTGGTTTCTCTTGGGAGGGCCGGTACAATGAGCAGTTCTTC.